The entry below describes one TCR beta chain. Antigen specificity is unknown. Both 60 Vbeta primers and 13 Jbeta primers went into the PCR. TCRdb keeps only in-frame clones here, not all; method: immunoSEQ multiplex PCR. The table records 87,000 or so clones, 60% to 85% of them present only once. The data are from a study of cytomegalovirus exposure and HLA in healthy donors. Points from the study as a whole: The study labeled fewer than 200 TCR beta chains cytomegalovirus-associated. TCR beta chain V- and J-gene trimming was linked, in a later analysis, to a missense variant in DCLRE1C.

Specimen: PBMCs. The sequence came from a woman between 40 and 50 years old in good health and CMV-seronegative.

In nucleotides, the CDR3 is TGCAGCGTCAGGGGCCACCGCACAGATACGCAGTATTTT. This gives the protein CSVRGHRTDTQYF. This sequence joins TRBV29-1 and TRBJ2-3; the D gene is possibly TRBD1 (6 bases). CDR1 is SQVTM, CDR2 ANQGSEA, per germline. There are 13 residues in the CDR3. Trimming cost V 6 bases and J 1 base, with 11 bases left between them.